Included here is one T cell receptor beta chain sequence, with context. This clone turned up a few times. No cognate antigen has been identified for it. Per-nucleotide qualities are absent, and no much larger clonotype sits a single base away. The cohort was made up of hundreds of healthy bone marrow donors. All cohort members were sampled while nominally healthy, although unrecorded immune exposures were likely present. The donor tested CMV seronegative and was one of the 352 seronegative cohort members. Each donor provided a peripheral blood sample, and peripheral blood mononuclear cells were used for TCR beta sequencing. The Qiagen DNeasy Blood Extraction Kit was used to extract genomic DNA from the blood cell samples. The data belong to a study of cytomegalovirus exposure and HLA in healthy donors (TCRdb year 2017). Context from the whole study: An earlier analysis of 587 of the donors reported about 280 Gb of sequence data and around 120 million unique TCR beta sequences obtained from about 179 million T cells. Roughly 300 gigabases of sequencing data and approximately 93 million unique TCR sequences were included in an early release covering around 600 HLA-typed donors. The genetic ancestry cluster associated with self-reported Caucasian donors included 81% of the approximately 430 genotyped donors. The study was designed to test whether signatures of past pathogen exposure could be identified by cataloging public T cell receptors. The study used immunosequencing to profile the T cell repertoires of 600 to 850 subjects and linked those repertoires to cytomegalovirus serostatus. In addition to the first cohort of 666 subjects, a separate validation cohort of some 120 different subjects was used. High-throughput TCR immunosequencing, statistical association of individual TCRs with disease status, and machine learning were combined to predict cytomegalovirus infection status. In a later analysis, previously published TCR beta repertoires from several hundred donors were re-analyzed and high-resolution HLA genotyping was added so that TCR occurrence patterns could be studied. In the later analysis, no new phenotypic data were used to find candidate immune exposures; instead, reliance was placed on TCR beta sequences and their occurrence across donors. An earlier analysis of 450 to 750 of the donors used high-throughput TCR beta sequencing to judge whether each TCR beta V gene segment behaved as functional or pseudogenic. Donor age, sex, ethnicity and CMV serostatus were compiled alongside the repertoire data. Genome-wide SNP genotypes for about 60% of the roughly 700 donors were used in a later genetic analysis, which treated that subset as a discovery cohort. Every repertoire in the discovery cohort had been generated on one and the same sequencing platform. HLA typing covered class I and class II loci at four-digit resolution. Typing coverage differed by locus: A, B, C, DRB1 and DQB1 were typed in about 620-630 donors, DQA1 in approximately 520, DPA1 in 600 to 610, and DPB1 in just under 490. Four to six DR-DQ haplotypes were handled as single units for association and clustering, since linkage in the cohort was strong. On average, about 240,000 unique TCR beta nucleotide sequences were sequenced per donor among some 430 genotyped donors of the cohort, with 15% to 20% of those sequences being non-productive. Study-wide findings and limitations: Most TCR sequences were seen in very few donors, while some public TCRs were found in many individuals. A later analysis found that TCR association rates varied across HLA loci, with DRB1 alleles showing the most associated TCRs and HLA-C alleles the fewest. The study listed 164 TCR beta chains as associated with cytomegalovirus. A further reported finding was that TCR beta sequences accurately predicted the HLA-A and HLA-B alleles for most subjects in the first cohort. Compared with equally common non-associated chains, HLA-associated TCR beta chains in a later analysis were more clonally expanded and had lower generation probabilities. A later analysis reported that several top co-occurrence clusters appeared linked to parvovirus B19, influenza, CMV and Epstein-Barr virus. CMV serostatus was the only immune exposure information available for the cohort. A few of the identified cytomegalovirus-associated TCR beta chains were confirmed in vitro to be specific for cytomegalovirus antigens. This cohort had only TCR beta chains sequenced, and the lack of alpha or paired-chain data limited which features could be detected. Presence/absence analyses assumed roughly uniform sequencing depth across donors, an assumption that may not hold. According to a later genetic analysis, donors in an Asian-associated ancestry cluster had fewer N-insertions in productive TCRs than the approximately 700-donor mean. Broadly in line with IMGT annotations, most TCR beta V segments showed up in productive rearrangements about 90% or about 30% of the time in an earlier analysis of several hundred of the donors. HLA typing was unavailable for some donors at each locus, so association tests used only the typed subset. Because counts were too low, 15 to 20 rarely observed V segments, including chromosome 9 orphons, were excluded from the earlier analysis of 587 of the donors. According to a later analysis, most CMV-associated TCR beta chains appeared to be HLA-restricted, and the HLA associations seemed to be driven largely by CMV exposure. Specific HLA alleles were associated with some 15,000 TCR beta sequences at a false discovery rate of 0.05 in a later analysis. A group of highly shared sequence variants was considered likely to be a technical artifact of the sequencing pipeline. It was suggested by the authors that the approach could potentially be generalized to other disease states and immunological phenotypes. An association between a missense DCLRE1C variant and V-gene and J-gene trimming of TCR beta chains was found in a later genetic analysis and replicated in an independent cohort. The classifier was reported to diagnose cytomegalovirus status with high specificity and sensitivity in both the original cohort and the validation cohort. When HLA alleles, especially DR and DQ, strongly co-occurred, attributing TCR associations to individual alleles was difficult. Correlated functional status among segregating V segments might be attributable to linkage disequilibrium, but an unknown experimental factor could not be ruled out.

To prepare the library, the immunoSEQ multiplex PCR assay was applied. For the multiplex PCR, a mixture combining 60 forward primers for TCR Vbeta segments and 13 reverse primers for TCR Jbeta segments was used. The CDR3 region of rearranged TCR beta genes was amplified from genomic DNA by a multiplex PCR assay. The Illumina HiSeq System was used to sequence the amplified TCR beta libraries as 87-base-pair reads. Per the original workflow: A later analysis counted some 74 million unique TCR beta chains across the 666 repertoires, and approximately 11 million of these chains were shared by at least two donors. A nearest-neighbor algorithm error-corrected the raw reads and collapsed the reads into unique sequences, merging closely related sequences to remove PCR and sequencing errors. To assign V, D and J gene segments, CDR3 sequences were aligned to IMGT reference sequences. For a sequence to be retained, at least a six-nucleotide match to both a V gene segment and a J gene segment was required. Rearrangements were classified as productive when the CDR3 lacked stop codons and remained in frame with V and J, and all other rearrangements were classified as non-productive. CDR3 was defined by IMGT convention, running from the second conserved V-encoded cysteine to the conserved J-encoded phenylalanine. Sequences without an unambiguous match to a single V gene segment were excluded from the earlier analysis of 500 to 700 of the donors. An earlier analysis of a few hundred of the donors called V segments functional above 56.7% productive rearrangements and segregating when the between-donor standard deviation exceeded 5%. To diagnose cytomegalovirus status from the catalog of TCR beta chain sequences, a statistical classification framework was built. A later analysis assigned V and J genes by comparing TCR nucleotide sequences with IMGT/GENE-DB human TR gene sequences. A later analysis assigned CDR3 sequences and most-parsimonious VDJ recombination scenarios with the TCRdist pipeline. In a later analysis, each TCR beta chain was defined by its CDR3 amino acid sequence together with its V-gene family, and reads lacking a unique V-gene family were excluded. A later analysis removed 500 to 650 highly shared, low-generation-probability nucleotide sequences to deal with suspected cross-contamination and a sequencing artifact. For each public chain, a later analysis derived a clonal expansion index from normalized ranks of inferred template counts within each repertoire. In a later analysis, generation probabilities were computed using a VDJ recombination model fitted to out-of-frame rearrangements, and the results were checked against IGoR. In a later analysis, TCR-TCR, TCR-HLA and TCR-CMV co-occurrence was scored with hypergeometric tests, and a repertoire-size bias correction was applied to TCR pairs. To estimate false discovery rates, a later analysis permuted the HLA or CMV assignments 20 times. A later analysis grouped co-occurring TCRs with DBSCAN, adding TCRdist sequence similarity when clustering within HLA-allele-positive subsets. Repertoires with fewer than 30,000 or more than 120,000 public chains were left out of co-occurrence clustering, as were five repertoires with anomalous nucleotide sharing. Entries here come from immuneACCESS through TCRdb and include only in-frame sequences with V and J called. Some clones fail to appear in such tables; in the studies checked, an unresolved V gene covers under half of the shortfall, and the cause of the remainder is unknown. D and trimming were read from the DNA, whereas the V and J calls and clone size are those reported in that table. The sample profile shows 150,000 to 190,000 clones; around 74% of them were found once. The top ten hold more than 1.2% of the sample.

The material sequenced was PBMCs. The receptor's source is a man between 18 and 35 years old in good health and CMV-seronegative.

The nucleotide sequence is given as TGTGCCAGCTCACCCCCTTCAACCGGGACAGGGGCTGGCTACACCTTC. Translated, this gives CASSPPSTGTGAGYTF. The chain uses TRBV18 and TRBJ1-2, with 10 central nucleotides matching TRBD1. V lost 3 bases and J lost 7 bases, and the count of bases not matched to a germline gene is 11. The CDR3 goes from the cysteine to the phenylalanine over 16 residues. This entry keeps only the CDR3 DNA: 48 bases, framed from base 1. Reading the germline V gene gives CDR1 KGHSH and CDR2 LQKENI.